Following are 23 T cell receptor beta chains from one sample sequenced in a study of OX40 agonist ivuxolimab in advanced cancers. Generated by immunoSEQ multiplex PCR, the TCRdb table keeps only in-frame clones and is missing some. The data contain 57,000 or so clones, approximately 92% of them singletons. Specimen: CD4+ or CD8+ T cells sorted from blood, collected in a trial of the OX40 agonist ivuxolimab. The receptors here all came from an adult with an advanced solid tumor such as melanoma, head and neck, liver or kidney cancer.

The chain uses TRBV7-3 and TRBJ2-3; no firm D call. Looked up from germline, CDR1 is SGHTA and CDR2 is FQGTGA. CDR3 size: 14 residues. Between the trimmed V and J ends, which lost 4 bases and 0 bases, there was a span of 8 bases. In nucleotides, the CDR3 is TGTGCCAGCAGCTCCCCCGGGAGCACAGATACGCAGTATTTT. Its translation: CASSSPGSTDTQYF.

This chain uses TRBV18 with TRBJ2-7, with 14 bases aligning to TRBD2. The J segment lost 6 bases and the V segment lost 8 bases, leaving 9 bases of the junction unmatched. The germline gives CDR1 KGHSH, CDR2 LQKENI. This CDR3 is built from 15 residues. The CDR3 loop is CASKPTSGGASEQYF. In nucleotides, the CDR3 is TGTGCCAGCAAACCGACTAGCGGGGGGGCTTCCGAGCAGTACTTC.

The chain is built from TRBV6-4 and TRBJ2-1, with D tentatively TRBD2 (6 bases). The length of the CDR3 is 14 residues. Trimming removed 3 bases from V and 8 bases from J, with 14 bases in between. Germline V gene lookup returns CDR1 MRHNA and CDR2 SNTAGT. CDR3 coding DNA: TGTGCCAGCAGTGAAGGAGGGAATGCGGATGAGCAGTTCTTC. It yields the protein CASSEGGNADEQFF.

This chain joins TRBV18 and TRBJ2-7, with 8 bases matching TRBD1. Trimming cost V 3 bases and J 6 bases; bases outside gene matches: 1. Per the germline V gene, CDR1 is KGHSH and CDR2 is LQKENI. The CDR3 is made up of 12 amino acids. Here the CDR3 DNA reads TGTGCCAGCTCACCTACAGGGGGCGAGCAGTACTTC. Protein product: CASSPTGGEQYF.

This chain joins TRBV5-1 and TRBJ2-5, with 10 bases fitting TRBD1. Losses at the gene ends were 4 bases for V and 4 bases for J; bases not matched to a gene: 4. CDR3 length: 14 amino acids. Germline V gene sequence: CDR1 SGHRS, CDR2 YFSETQ. Written as DNA, the CDR3 is TGCGCCAGCAGCCAGCGACAGGGGGCAGAGACCCAGTACTTC. Its protein is CASSQRQGAETQYF. The whole variable domain, remainder taken from reference TRBV5-1 and TRBJ2-5, is KAGVTQTPRYLIKTRGQQVTLSCSPISGHRSVSWYQQTPGQGLQFLFEYFSETQRNKGNFPGRFSGRQFSNSRSEMNVSTLELGDSALYLCASSQRQGAETQYFGPGTRLLVL.

V usage is TRBV10-3 and J usage is TRBJ1-1, with 11 bases fitting TRBD1. V lost 6 bases, J lost 6 bases, and 6 bases stayed unmatched. The CDR3 runs 14 residues. CDR1 and CDR2 (germline): ENHRY, SYGVKD. This chain's CDR3 is CAIRMDRGHSEAFF. CDR3 coding DNA: TGTGCCATCAGAATGGACAGGGGGCACTCTGAAGCTTTCTTT.

This rearrangement joins TRBV18 to TRBJ2-6; D not resolved. The V gene lost 2 bases and the J gene lost 4 bases, with 6 bases spanning the gap. The CDR3 length is 14 residues. Germline V lookup: CDR1 KGHSH, CDR2 LQKENI. CDR3 sequence (DNA): TGTGCCAGCTCACCAGCCAGGGGGGCCAACGTCCTGACTTTC. Translating it yields CASSPARGANVLTF.

V and J are TRBV6-1 and TRBJ2-5; tentatively, D is TRBD1 (5 bases). In germline, CDR1 is MNHNS, CDR2 SASEGT. V was cut by 3 bases and J by 3 bases, with 11 bases left in between. This CDR3 is 14 amino acids long. CDR3 nucleotides: TGTGCCAGCAGTGACCAGGGCACAAAAGAGACCCAGTACTTC. As protein: CASSDQGTKETQYF.

This chain uses TRBV11-2 with TRBJ2-7; weak D call: TRBD2 (6 bases). The germline V and J ends were trimmed by 4 bases and 6 bases, with 22 bases remaining between them. This CDR3 contains 16 residues. Germline CDR1 SGHAT, CDR2 FQNNGV. CDR3 amino acids: CASSSHRQFQEGEQYF. Written as DNA, the CDR3 is TGTGCCAGCAGCTCGCACCGACAATTCCAGGAGGGCGAGCAGTACTTC.

The chain employs TRBV18 and TRBJ1-3; 9 bases match TRBD1. The CDR3 covers 16 residues. Germline-derived CDR1 and CDR2 are KGHSH and LQKENI. Losses at the gene ends were 3 bases for V and 0 bases for J; bases not matched to a gene: 3. The CDR3 is CASSPSTGGSGNTIYF. The CDR3 nucleotides read TGTGCCAGCTCACCTTCGACAGGGGGCTCTGGAAACACCATATATTTT.

The V and J genes are TRBV2 and TRBJ2-1; 7 nucleotides agree with TRBD1. The J segment lost 9 bases and the V segment lost 7 bases, leaving 3 bases of the junction unmatched. Germline V gene data show CDR1 as SNHLY and CDR2 as FYNNEI. The CDR3 sequence is 11 residues long. The CDR3 reads CASNSGGEQFF. CDR3 sequence (DNA): TGTGCCAGCAATTCAGGGGGTGAGCAGTTCTTC.

The gene calls are TRBV11-3 and TRBJ2-7; 8 nucleotides line up with TRBD2. Germline trimming cut 3 bases from V and 1 base from J; bases unmatched to any gene: 14. This CDR3 is 18 amino acids long. Germline assignment: CDR1 SGHNT and CDR2 YENEEA. The CDR3 protein is CASSFPLGGLAGSYEQYF. The CDR3 DNA reads TGTGCCAGCAGCTTTCCCCTGGGTGGGCTAGCGGGTTCCTACGAGCAGTACTTC.

This clone was counted only a few times. V is TRBV6-5 and J is TRBJ2-7; the D gene is possibly TRBD1 (5 bases). The CDR3 has 15 amino acids. The ends were cut back, 0 bases at V and 2 bases at J, with 11 bases in the middle. Germline V CDR1 and CDR2: MNHEY, SVGAGI. This CDR3 is CASSYSLGVAYEQYF. The CDR3 nucleotides read TGTGCCAGCAGTTACTCCTTAGGGGTGGCCTACGAGCAGTACTTC.

The rearrangement links TRBV5-4 to TRBJ2-1; 10 bases map to TRBD2. The length of the CDR3 is 15 residues. CDR1 is SGHNT, CDR2 YYREEE, per germline (reference sequence). Trimming removed 4 bases from V and 8 bases from J; junction bases left unmatched: 9. CDR3 sequence (DNA): TGTGCCAGCAGCACAAAAGCGGGAGGGCAGCATGAGCAGTTCTTC. Amino acid sequence: CASSTKAGGQHEQFF.

This chain links TRBV11-1 with TRBJ1-2; possible D gene TRBD1, 6 bases. Germline V gives CDR1 SGHAT, CDR2 FQDESV (reference sequence). The CDR3 is made up of 14 amino acids. The V end lost 4 bases, the J end lost 4 bases, and 13 bases lay between the germline ends. CDR3 sequence: CASSYDRMGYGYTF. Written as DNA, the CDR3 is TGTGCCAGCAGCTACGACAGGATGGGCTATGGCTACACCTTC.

V gene TRBV5-1 combines with J gene TRBJ2-7; possible D gene TRBD2, 5 bases. This CDR3 comprises 14 residues. CDR1 and CDR2 from the germline V gene are SGHRS and YFSETQ. V was cut by 4 bases and J by 4 bases, with 15 bases left in between. DNA of the CDR3: TGCGCCAGCAGCAACCAGAGTGGACTTTACGAGCAGTACTTC. It is translated as CASSNQSGLYEQYF.

The rearrangement uses TRBV11-2 and TRBJ1-2; 10 bases line up with TRBD1. Germline V CDR1 and CDR2: SGHAT, FQNNGV. V trimming: 5 bases; J trimming: 8 bases; junction bases outside the gene matches: 11. The CDR3 has 15 residues. The CDR3 is CASSPEGQGPLGYTF. The CDR3 nucleotides read TGTGCCAGCAGCCCGGAGGGACAGGGGCCTTTGGGCTACACCTTC.

The chain combines TRBV7-9 with TRBJ2-5, with D tentatively TRBD1 or TRBD2 (6 bases each). Trimming removed 3 bases from V and 2 bases from J, with 10 bases in between. The CDR3 covers 14 residues. Germline V lookup: CDR1 SEHNR, CDR2 FQNEAQ (reference sequence). The CDR3: CASSFWGAQETQYF. The CDR3 nucleotides read TGTGCCAGCAGCTTCTGGGGGGCTCAAGAGACCCAGTACTTC.

J is TRBJ1-2 and V is TRBV4-1; the match to TRBD1 covers 9 bases. The germline gives CDR1 MGHRA, CDR2 YSYEKL. The junction had 6 bases not matched to a gene; V was cut back by 3 bases and J by 1 base. The CDR3 totals 16 residues. The CDR3 here is CASSHPLDRGNYGYTF. The CDR3 bases are TGCGCCAGCAGCCACCCTCTGGACAGGGGTAACTATGGCTACACCTTC.

The chain couples TRBV4-2 to TRBJ2-1; D tentatively reads TRBD1 or TRBD2 (5 bases each). The CDR3 extends over 15 amino acids. Trimming left V 3 bases short and J 5 bases short, with 14 bases between. Germline V gene lookup returns CDR1 LGHNA and CDR2 YNFKEQ. CDR3 nucleotide sequence: TGTGCCAGCAGCCAGAGGGACCTCCTGCACAATGAGCAGTTCTTC. Amino acid sequence: CASSQRDLLHNEQFF.

The V and J genes are TRBV18 and TRBJ1-5, with D tentatively TRBD1 (6 bases). V lost 5 bases and J lost 3, with 11 bases in between. The germline CDR1 and CDR2 sequences are KGHSH and LQKENI. This CDR3 region has 14 residues. CDR3 sequence (DNA): TGTGCCAGCTCATCCCGGGACAACAATCAGCCCCAGCATTTT. This codes for CASSSRDNNQPQHF.

This clone was seen only a few times. The chain links TRBV6-1 to TRBJ2-7; 9 nucleotides agree with TRBD1. V dropped 1 base and J dropped 2; count of bases not matched to a gene: 3. The CDR3 has 15 amino acids. The V gene's germline CDR1 is MNHNS and CDR2 SASEGT. Here the CDR3 DNA reads TGTGCCAGCAGTGAAGGACAGGGGGGAACCTACGAGCAGTACTTC. Encoded protein: CASSEGQGGTYEQYF.

The chain is built from TRBV25-1 and TRBJ2-3; 12 bases are shared with TRBD2. V was pared by 0 bases and J by 3 bases, with 4 bases of the junction left unmatched. The CDR3 has 17 amino acids. The germline gives CDR1 MGHDK, CDR2 SYGVNS. The CDR3 reads CASSEYPSGRGTDTQYF. The CDR3 DNA reads as TGTGCCAGCAGTGAATATCCTAGCGGGAGGGGGACAGATACGCAGTATTTT.